The next 16 T cell receptor beta chains were all read from a single sample in a study of shared clonotypes between healthy human individuals. TCRdb keeps only in-frame clones here, not all; method: immunoSEQ multiplex PCR. Here the sample spans hundreds of thousands of clones, around 95% being singletons. Only CD45RO-negative cells positively selected for CCR7 counted as naive CD8 cells, so terminally differentiated effector memory CD45RA+ cells were excluded. Sequenced input: naive CD8+ T cells sorted from blood. The receptor set was obtained from a woman in her 30s in good health.

The V call is TRBV27, the J call TRBJ1-1; D ambiguous. Germline-derived CDR1 and CDR2 are MNHEY and SMNVEV (reference sequence). V was pared by 5 bases and J by 4 bases, with 17 bases between. The length of the CDR3 is 15 residues. The CDR3 coding sequence is TGTGCCAGCAGTGTAGACCAGGAGGGAGCCACTGAAGCTTTCTTT. This gives the protein CASSVDQEGATEAFF.

The V and J genes are TRBV9 and TRBJ2-2; the D gene could be TRBD1 or TRBD2 (5 bases each). Trimming removed 3 bases at V and 6 bases at J, with 12 bases between. CDR1 and CDR2 (germline): SGDLS, YYNGEE. CDR3 length: 14 residues. CDR3 bases: TGTGCCAGCAGCGCCGGGACGAGCCCCGGGGAGCTGTTTTTT. Encoded protein: CASSAGTSPGELFF.

The chain couples TRBV29-1 to TRBJ2-7, with TRBD1 identical over 8 bases. Germline CDR1 and CDR2: SQVTM and ANQGSEA. The J segment lost 6 bases and the V segment lost 6 bases, leaving 13 bases of the junction unmatched. The CDR3 runs 14 residues. For the CDR3, the DNA is TGCAGCGTCGGCAGCCGGGACAGGTTAACCGAGCAGTACTTC. The encoded protein is CSVGSRDRLTEQYF.

V and J are TRBV27 and TRBJ2-1; D unclear. Trimming took 3 bases from V and 4 from J, leaving 7 bases between them. Germline-derived CDR1 and CDR2 are MNHEY and SMNVEV (reference sequence). CDR3 length equals 13 residues. The CDR3 DNA sequence: TGTGCCAGCAGTTTTGGGCGGTACAATGAGCAGTTCTTC. Its translation is CASSFGRYNEQFF.

V is TRBV5-1 and J is TRBJ1-2, with D possibly matching TRBD1 (6 bases). The CDR3 is 15 residues long. The V end was cut by 2 bases, the J end by 4 bases, with 15 bases between. CDR1 and CDR2 (germline): SGHRS, YFSETQ. The CDR3 sequence: CASSFRDQGSYGYTF. CDR3 in DNA: TGCGCCAGCAGCTTTCGGGACCAGGGGTCCTATGGCTACACCTTC. Combining the CDR3 with reference TRBV5-1 and TRBJ1-2 gives the whole variable domain KAGVTQTPRYLIKTRGQQVTLSCSPISGHRSVSWYQQTPGQGLQFLFEYFSETQRNKGNFPGRFSGRQFSNSRSEMNVSTLELGDSALYLCASSFRDQGSYGYTFGSGTRLTVV.

Points on this clone: The same CDR3 arises from other DNA sequences in this sample as well. This rearrangement joins TRBV19 to TRBJ2-7; 8 bases map to TRBD1. Germline V gives CDR1 LNHDA, CDR2 SQIVND (reference sequence). Trimming removed 6 bases from V and 4 bases from J; junction bases left unmatched: 5. The CDR3 covers 13 residues. CDR3 amino acids: CASSLDRGYEQYF. Here the CDR3 DNA reads TGTGCCAGTAGCCTTGACAGGGGTTACGAGCAGTACTTC.

V gene TRBV28 combines with J gene TRBJ1-5, with D possibly matching TRBD1 (6 bases). V gave up 3 bases and J gave up 9 bases, with 18 bases separating them. Germline V gives CDR1 MDHEN, CDR2 SYDVKM. This CDR3 region has 15 residues. The CDR3 is CASSFLGPRGRPQHF. The CDR3 DNA follows: TGTGCCAGCAGTTTCTTAGGCCCCAGGGGACGGCCCCAGCATTTT.

The chain joins TRBV29-1 to TRBJ2-7; D is perhaps TRBD1 (5 bases). The CDR3 is 15 residues long. Trimming cost V 6 bases and J 3 bases, with 21 bases left between them. Per germline, CDR1 SQVTM and CDR2 ANQGSEA. The CDR3 bases are TGCAGCGTAAGGGCTAGACAGCAAACAAACTACGAGCAGTACTTC. Translating gives CSVRARQQTNYEQYF.

V usage is TRBV18 and J usage is TRBJ2-7; 9 nucleotides align to TRBD1. CDR3 size: 16 residues. Trimming removed 3 bases from V and 3 bases from J; junction bases left unmatched: 9. Germline loops: CDR1 KGHSH, CDR2 LQKENI. The CDR3 here is CASSPHRRTGDYEQYF. In DNA, the CDR3 is TGTGCCAGCTCACCCCACCGTCGGACAGGGGACTACGAGCAGTACTTC.

The chain links TRBV7-8 to TRBJ2-7; D remains ambiguous. CDR3 size: 15 residues. Germline CDR1 is SGHVS and CDR2 is FQNEAQ. Trimming stripped 2 bases from V and 0 bases from J, with 11 bases between. The chain's CDR3 is CASSLSQRSSYEQYF. In nucleotides, the CDR3 is TGTGCCAGCAGCTTATCGCAGCGAAGCTCCTACGAGCAGTACTTC.

The chain carries TRBV29-1 and TRBJ2-2; possibly TRBD1 for D (5 bases). V shed 5 bases and J shed 4 bases, with 8 bases lying between them. The CDR3 loop spans 12 amino acids. The germline gives CDR1 SQVTM, CDR2 ANQGSEA. In DNA form, the CDR3 reads TGCAGCGTTATAAGGGGCACCGGGGAGCTGTTTTTT. Encoded protein: CSVIRGTGELFF.

V and J are TRBV19 and TRBJ2-1; TRBD2 matches 11 bases. The CDR3 loop spans 18 amino acids. Trimming cost V 6 bases and J 1 base; bases outside gene matches: 11. Germline CDR1 reads LNHDA; CDR2 reads SQIVND (reference sequence). The CDR3 is CASSNHLGLAGSYNEQFF. CDR3 DNA sequence: TGTGCCAGTAGCAACCACCTAGGACTAGCGGGTTCCTACAATGAGCAGTTCTTC.

This rearrangement joins TRBV5-6 to TRBJ2-2; 7 bases fit TRBD2. The CDR3 spans 15 residues. CDR1 is SGHDT and CDR2 is YYEEEE in the germline V gene. V gave up 3 bases and J gave up 1 base; unmatched junction bases: 3. The CDR3 loop reads CASSWTRLNTGELFF. CDR3 bases: TGTGCCAGCAGCTGGACTAGGTTGAACACCGGGGAGCTGTTTTTT. Variable domain in full (rest from reference TRBV5-6 and TRBJ2-2): DAGVTQSPTHLIKTRGQQVTLRCSPKSGHDTVSWYQQALGQGPQFIFQYYEEEERQRGNFPDRFSGHQFPNYSSELNVNALLLGDSALYLCASSWTRLNTGELFFGEGSRLTVL.

The chain employs TRBV27 and TRBJ1-2; 10 nucleotides line up with TRBD1. The CDR3 covers 17 residues. With 1 base clipped from V and 8 bases from J, the junction kept 13 bases outside the gene matches. Germline loops: CDR1 MNHEY, CDR2 SMNVEV (reference sequence). The CDR3 DNA reads as TGTGCCAGCAGTTTATGGGGAGGACAGGGGGTAGAAGGCGGCTACACCTTC. This codes for CASSLWGGQGVEGGYTF.

This chain joins TRBV2 and TRBJ1-4; D gene uncertain. Germline CDR1 SNHLY, CDR2 FYNNEI. V shed 5 bases and J shed 6 bases, with 19 bases lying between them. The CDR3 covers 16 residues. CDR3 sequence reads: CASSRPATNYDEKLFF. CDR3 DNA sequence: TGTGCCAGCAGTAGGCCAGCCACCAACTATGATGAAAAACTGTTTTTT. The complete variable domain, with remaining parts taken from reference TRBV2 and TRBJ1-4, reads EPEVTQTPSHQVTQMGQEVILRCVPISNHLYFYWYRQILGQKVEFLVSFYNNEISEKSEIFDDQFSVERPDGSNFTLKIRSTKLEDSAMYFCASSRPATNYDEKLFFGSGTQLSVL.

V and J are TRBV28 and TRBJ1-4, with 12 bases lining up with TRBD1. The CDR3 runs 17 residues. Per germline, CDR1 MDHEN and CDR2 SYDVKM. After removal of 0 bases from V and 8 bases from J, the junction contained 7 bases not matched to a gene. This CDR3 is CASSLWGQGAQREKLFF. The CDR3 bases are TGTGCCAGCAGTTTATGGGGACAGGGGGCTCAAAGGGAAAAACTGTTTTTT. Full variable domain (missing parts from reference TRBV28 and TRBJ1-4): DVKVTQSSRYLVKRTGEKVFLECVQDMDHENMFWYRQDPGLGLRLIYFSYDVKMKEKGDIPEGYSVSREKKERFSLILESASTNQTSMYLCASSLWGQGAQREKLFFGSGTQLSVL.